This T cell receptor (beta chain) originates from a study of low-dose radiotherapy and immunotherapy resistance in tumors. Study at large: With fractions of 0.5 Gy given every 2 weeks, Cohort 1 accumulated a total of 6.5 Gy. It was 1 Gy per fraction every two weeks that Cohort 2 received, adding up to 13 Gy over 26 weeks. Intravenous ipilimumab 1 mg/kg every six weeks was given with nivolumab 240 mg every two weeks.

The CDR3 covers 15 residues. J was trimmed by 5 bases and V by 5 bases; bases with no gene match: 6. Germline CDR1 and CDR2: MDHEN and SYDVKM. TRAV- and TRBV-specific primers, spanning alpha and beta chains, primed first-strand cDNA. For amplifying TCRs, the PCR ran for approximately 21 cycles with Phusion, which was used together with a constant-region primer and the adapter on the V primers. MiXCR was run by TCRdb on the reads, yielding one entry per CDR3 protein. The table records around 90,000 distinct CDR3 sequences, about 19% of them present only once. This clonotype qualifies as medium-sized. Indicated time point: before trial treatment. As a condition of eligibility, patients had advanced solid tumors lacking tumor-infiltrating lymphocytes.

The TCR originated in a male donor with prostate cancer. The chain has TRBV28 and TRBJ1-5; 10 nucleotides agree with TRBD1. Source: PBMCs, taken before treatment. The CDR3: CASSATGGQHQPQHF. CDR3 in DNA: TGTGCCAGCAGTGCGACAGGGGGCCAACATCAGCCCCAGCATTTT. Together with reference TRBV28 and TRBJ1-5, the CDR3 gives the full variable domain: DVKVTQSSRYLVKRTGEKVFLECVQDMDHENMFWYRQDPGLGLRLIYFSYDVKMKEKGDIPEGYSVSREKKERFSLILESASTNQTSMYLCASSATGGQHQPQHFGDGTRLSIL.